The source of this TCR beta chain is a study of vaccination and CD4 T cells after COVID-19. At the level of the study: Cultures acting as controls obtained a CEFX pool, an HIV-1 Nef pool, or no peptide.

Only a few counts were recorded for this clonotype. As yet, its antigen is unknown. Sequencing of cultured CD4+ T cell DNA used the Oncomine TCR Beta short-read assay. TCRdb reanalysed the PCR reads using MiXCR and keeps one entry per CDR3 protein. The profile shows about 25,000 distinct CDR3 sequences, approximately 28% of them singletons. Described time point: late sampling 161 to 241 days after vaccination in a few convalescent patients. Treatment: roughly 11-day PBMC culture with coronavirus spike peptide pools or control peptides (ViraFEST assay). CDR1 is DFQATT, CDR2 SNEGSKA, per germline (reference sequence). Germline trimming cut 1 base from V and 4 bases from J; bases unmatched to any gene: 5. The CDR3 consists of 15 residues.

The sequenced sample was CD4+ T cells from blood, cultured in vitro, obtained about 7 months after SARS-CoV-2 vaccination. V and J are TRBV20-1 and TRBJ2-1; TRBD2 aligns across 9 bases. The origin of this receptor is a human donor who had recovered from COVID-19. For the CDR3, the DNA is TGCAGTGCTAGAGTGGGTCTAGCGGGGTACAATGAGCAGTTCTTC. Its protein product is CSARVGLAGYNEQFF.